The 22 T cell receptor beta chains below all came from one sample that was sequenced in a study of T-cell memory formation after mild COVID-19. Via MiXCR, TCRdb re-called the 5' RACE reads, giving one row per CDR3 protein. Of roughly 160,000 distinct CDR3 sequences listed, around a tenth are singletons. Sequencing was carried out using PBMCs or a T cell subset sorted from them (not recorded which). Receptors were obtained from a man between 18 and 35 years old who had mild COVID-19 (a few samples of this study predate the infection). Cell type and time point are not known.

J is TRBJ2-7 and V is TRBV12-3 or TRBV12-4; 13 bases are a match to TRBD2. V lost 5 bases to trimming and J lost 3 bases; unmatched junction nucleotides: 7. The length of the CDR3 is 16 residues. CDR3 sequence: CASSPGTSGVGYEQYV. The DNA of the CDR3 is TGTGCCAGCAGTCCAGGGACTAGCGGGGTCGGCTACGAGCAGTACGTC.

There are a few counts of this clonotype. The chain links TRBV9 to TRBJ2-3, with TRBD1 identical over 9 bases. With V trimmed by 2 bases and J by 6 bases, 4 bases remained unmatched. The CDR3 has 14 residues. Per germline, CDR1 SGDLS and CDR2 YYNGEE. The CDR3 DNA reads as TGTGCCAGCAGCGTTGGGGACAGGGTTGATACGCAGTATTTT. This translates into CASSVGDRVDTQYF.

This clonotype has ten or more counts. The rearrangement links TRBV24-1 to TRBJ2-1; weak D call: TRBD1 (6 bases). Germline V lookup: CDR1 KGHDR, CDR2 SFDVKD. The CDR3 covers 14 residues. V lost 6 bases, J lost 1 base, and 9 bases lay in between. As DNA, the CDR3 is TGTGCCACCAGTCGGGGACAATCCTACAATGAGCAGTTCTTC. As protein: CATSRGQSYNEQFF.

This chain links TRBV7-2 with TRBJ2-4; D perhaps matches TRBD2 (6 bases). Per germline, CDR1 SGHTA and CDR2 FQGNSA. The CDR3 spans 14 residues. V was cut by 5 bases and J by 3 bases, with 11 bases left in between. The CDR3 region is CASSPQGGKNIQYF. DNA for the CDR3: TGTGCCAGCAGCCCCCAGGGAGGCAAAAACATTCAGTACTTC.

Only a few counts were recorded for this clonotype. The J gene is TRBJ1-1, the V gene TRBV11-3; D is uncertain. V lost 4 bases and J 4 bases, leaving 10 bases between the germline ends. Germline values: CDR1 SGHNT, CDR2 YENEEA. This CDR3 spans 13 amino acids. CDR3 DNA: TGTGCCAGCAGCTCCGGGTCAGGCACTGAAGCTTTCTTT. Encoded protein: CASSSGSGTEAFF.

The rearrangement joins TRBV6-1 to TRBJ2-7, with D hard to call. Germline V gives CDR1 MNHNS, CDR2 SASEGT. Trimming shortened V by 0 bases and J by 7 bases, and 10 bases separated the two germline ends. This CDR3 comprises 13 residues. DNA of the CDR3: TGTGCCAGCAGTGAAGCGAGTCCCCCGGAGCAGTACGTC. Its translation is CASSEASPPEQYV.

This chain links TRBV11-2 with TRBJ1-4, with unresolved D. Germline assignment: CDR1 SGHAT and CDR2 FQNNGV. The CDR3 length is 14 residues. V was cut by 2 bases and J by 0 bases, with 4 bases left in between. The CDR3 region is CASSLSATNEKLFF. For the CDR3, the DNA is TGTGCCAGCAGCTTATCTGCAACTAATGAAAAACTGTTTTTT.

The V call is TRBV14, the J call TRBJ1-2; D perhaps matches TRBD1 (5 bases). The CDR3 has 14 residues. CDR1 SGHDN and CDR2 FVKESK come from the germline V gene. V dropped 4 bases and J dropped 6 bases, with 15 bases sitting between them. CDR3 coding DNA: TGTGCCAGCAGCCCTGACTGGGGCCCGGATGGCTACACCTTC. It is translated as CASSPDWGPDGYTF.

This clonotype was detected only a few times. This chain uses TRBV19 with TRBJ1-2; 7 bases agree with TRBD1. V trimming: 3 bases; J trimming: 4 bases; junction bases outside the gene matches: 5. The CDR3 is 14 residues long. Germline CDR1 LNHDA, CDR2 SQIVND (reference sequence). The CDR3 DNA reads TGTGCCAGTAGTATTAACAGGGGAGGCTATGGCTACACCTTC. This translates into CASSINRGGYGYTF.

This clonotype was detected many times. This chain connects TRBV18 to TRBJ2-5; D unclear. Germline values: CDR1 KGHSH, CDR2 LQKENI. V gave up 8 bases and J gave up 5 bases, with 9 bases separating them. The CDR3 totals 11 residues. In DNA form, the CDR3 reads TGTGCCAGCAGCCCTCAGGAGACCCAGTACTTC. As protein: CASSPQETQYF.

The J gene is TRBJ2-5, the V gene TRBV7-2; 8 bases match TRBD1. V dropped 3 bases and J dropped 2; count of bases not matched to a gene: 8. Germline CDR1 SGHTA, CDR2 FQGNSA. The CDR3 contains 16 residues. This CDR3 reads CASSLSTGVGQETQYF. For the CDR3, the DNA is TGTGCCAGCAGCTTGTCGACAGGGGTGGGGCAAGAGACCCAGTACTTC.

This clonotype has just a few counts. V is TRBV7-2 and J is TRBJ1-3, with D hard to call. This CDR3 has 13 residues. Germline V gene lookup returns CDR1 SGHTA and CDR2 FQGNSA. Trimming cost V 0 bases and J 4 bases, with 4 bases left between them. The CDR3 reads CASSLAAGNTIYF. In nucleotides, the CDR3 is TGTGCCAGCAGCTTAGCAGCCGGAAACACCATATATTTT.

The V and J genes are TRBV18 and TRBJ1-2, with TRBD1 identical over 7 bases. V shed 6 bases, J shed 3 bases, and the junction held 4 bases outside the gene matches. This CDR3 spans 13 amino acids. The germline CDR1 and CDR2 sequences are KGHSH and LQKENI. CDR3 nucleotides: TGTGCCAGCTCTTTTGACAGGGACTATGGCTACACCTTC. Translating it yields CASSFDRDYGYTF.

This clonotype appeared many times. The V and J genes are TRBV12-3 or TRBV12-4 and TRBJ2-5, with 8 positions matching TRBD2. This CDR3 is 15 amino acids long. Trimming took 6 bases from V and 5 from J; bases not matched to a gene: 11. The DNA of the CDR3 is TGTGCCAGCAGATCCCACGGGGGGGTTCGGGAGACCCAGTACTTC. It codes for CASRSHGGVRETQYF.

This clonotype was seen ten or more times. This chain connects TRBV12-3 or TRBV12-4 to TRBJ2-7; D may be TRBD1 or TRBD2 (5 bases each). V lost 7 bases and J 2 bases, leaving 21 bases between the germline ends. The length of the CDR3 is 16 residues. CDR3: CASNRTEGPETYEQYF. The CDR3 DNA reads as TGTGCCAGCAACCGCACCGAGGGACCCGAGACCTACGAGCAGTACTTC.

The rearrangement links TRBV2 to TRBJ2-5; the match to TRBD2 covers 14 bases. CDR1 and CDR2 (germline): SNHLY, FYNNEI. V was clipped by 5 bases and J by 3 bases; unmatched bases: 8. The CDR3 consists of 17 residues. CDR3: CASSTGLTSGGEETQYF. The DNA of the CDR3 is TGTGCCAGCAGTACCGGCCTGACTAGCGGGGGGGAAGAGACCCAGTACTTC.

The rearrangement links TRBV7-2 to TRBJ2-1; 7 bases line up with TRBD2. Germline CDR1 SGHTA, CDR2 FQGNSA. J was trimmed by 9 bases and V by 1 base; bases with no gene match: 9. The CDR3 contains 15 residues. Written as DNA, the CDR3 is TGTGCCAGCAGCTTAGAAGCGGGGCTAGCGAGTGAGCAGTTCTTC. It is translated as CASSLEAGLASEQFF.

This clonotype was seen only a few times. The gene calls are TRBV5-1 and TRBJ2-1; D unresolved. This CDR3 has 14 amino acids. Germline loops: CDR1 SGHRS, CDR2 YFSETQ. V lost 0 bases and J 4 bases, leaving 8 bases between the germline ends. CDR3 nucleotides: TGCGCCAGCAGCTTGGAGTCAGCATACAATGAGCAGTTCTTC. Its protein is CASSLESAYNEQFF.

This clonotype was detected many times. This rearrangement joins TRBV11-2 to TRBJ2-5; possibly TRBD1 for D (7 bases). The germline V gene encodes CDR1 SGHAT and CDR2 FQNNGV. V was trimmed by 5 bases and J by 5 bases, leaving 12 bases between them. The CDR3 covers 13 residues. CDR3 in DNA: TGTGCCAGCAGCCCGACAGGGAGGGAGACCCAGTACTTC. Translated: CASSPTGRETQYF.

The V and J genes are TRBV5-1 and TRBJ2-1; tentatively, D is TRBD2 (5 bases). The germline gives CDR1 SGHRS, CDR2 YFSETQ. The CDR3 extends over 13 amino acids. Trimming took off 1 base at V and 8 bases at J, with 10 bases between the two ends. The chain's CDR3 is CASSLRLAYEQFF. DNA for the CDR3: TGCGCCAGCAGCTTGAGGCTAGCCTATGAGCAGTTCTTC.

The V and J genes are TRBV6-2 or TRBV6-3 and TRBJ2-2; tentative D call: TRBD1 (7 bases). CDR1 is MNHEY, CDR2 SVGEGT, per germline. This CDR3 has 13 residues. With 6 bases removed from V and 7 bases from J, the gap between germline ends came to 12 bases. The CDR3 spells CASSPGGFGELFF. The CDR3 DNA follows: TGTGCCAGCAGCCCAGGGGGGTTCGGGGAGCTGTTTTTT.

This clonotype was seen repeatedly, ten times or more. J is TRBJ2-5 and V is TRBV27; a weak D match, TRBD1 (5 bases). Per the germline V gene, CDR1 is MNHEY and CDR2 is SMNVEV (reference sequence). The CDR3 runs to 10 residues. V lost 9 bases to trimming and J lost 4 bases, with 6 bases between them. The CDR3 sequence: CARQGETQYF. As DNA, the CDR3 is TGTGCCAGGCAGGGAGAGACCCAGTACTTC.